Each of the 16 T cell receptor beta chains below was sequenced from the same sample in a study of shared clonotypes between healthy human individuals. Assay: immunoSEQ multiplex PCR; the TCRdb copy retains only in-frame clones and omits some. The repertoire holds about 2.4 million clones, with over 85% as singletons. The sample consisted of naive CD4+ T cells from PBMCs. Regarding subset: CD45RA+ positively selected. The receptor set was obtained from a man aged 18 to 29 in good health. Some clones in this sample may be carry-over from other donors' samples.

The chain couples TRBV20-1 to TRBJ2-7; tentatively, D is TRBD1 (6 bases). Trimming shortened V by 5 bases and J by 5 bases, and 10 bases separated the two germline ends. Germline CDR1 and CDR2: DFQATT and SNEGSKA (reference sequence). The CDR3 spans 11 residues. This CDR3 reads CSAEGVNEQYF. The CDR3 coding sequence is TGCAGTGCTGAGGGGGTGAACGAGCAGTACTTC.

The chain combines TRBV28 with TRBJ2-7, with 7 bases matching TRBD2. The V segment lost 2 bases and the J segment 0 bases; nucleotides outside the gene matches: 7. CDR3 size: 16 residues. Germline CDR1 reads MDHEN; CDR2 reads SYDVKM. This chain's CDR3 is CASSLVGLGSSYEQYF. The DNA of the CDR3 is TGTGCCAGCAGTTTAGTCGGACTAGGGAGCTCCTACGAGCAGTACTTC.

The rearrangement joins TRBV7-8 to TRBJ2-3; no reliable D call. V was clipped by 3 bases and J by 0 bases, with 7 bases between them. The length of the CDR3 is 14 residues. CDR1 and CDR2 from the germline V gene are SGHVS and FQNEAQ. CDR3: CASSFGSSTDTQYF. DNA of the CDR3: TGTGCCAGCAGCTTCGGTAGCAGCACAGATACGCAGTATTTT.

CDR3 nucleotide sequence: TGTGCCAGCAGCAAAGAAGCCAGGGAGAGAAACCTGAATGAAAAACTGTTTTTT. Encoded protein: CASSKEARERNLNEKLFF. The gene calls are TRBV21-1 and TRBJ1-4. TRBV21-1 counts as a pseudogene. CDR3 length: 18 amino acids.

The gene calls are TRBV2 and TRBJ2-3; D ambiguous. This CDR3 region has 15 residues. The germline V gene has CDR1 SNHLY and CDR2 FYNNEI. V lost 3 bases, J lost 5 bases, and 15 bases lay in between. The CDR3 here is CASSDLTPKKDTQYF. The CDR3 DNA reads TGTGCCAGCAGTGACCTGACACCTAAGAAAGATACGCAGTATTTT.

CDR3 sequence (DNA): TGTGCCAGCAGTACACCGGGACAGGGGGCAGCCGGGGAGCTGTTTTTT. Translation: CASSTPGQGAAGELFF. This rearrangement joins TRBV28 to TRBJ2-2, with 12 bases identical to TRBD1. The CDR3 has 16 residues. The germline V gene encodes CDR1 MDHEN and CDR2 SYDVKM. With V trimmed by 5 bases and J by 6 bases, 7 bases remained unmatched.

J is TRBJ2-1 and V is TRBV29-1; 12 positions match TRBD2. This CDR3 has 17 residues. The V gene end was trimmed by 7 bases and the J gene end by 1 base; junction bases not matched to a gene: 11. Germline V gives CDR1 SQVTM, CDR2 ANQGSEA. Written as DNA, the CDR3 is TGCAGCGCCCGAACTAGCGGGAGGCCCTCATCCTACAATGAGCAGTTCTTC. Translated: CSARTSGRPSSYNEQFF.

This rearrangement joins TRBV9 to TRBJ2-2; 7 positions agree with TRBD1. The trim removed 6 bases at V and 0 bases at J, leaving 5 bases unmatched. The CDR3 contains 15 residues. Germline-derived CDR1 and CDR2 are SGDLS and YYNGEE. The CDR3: CASTGRGSNTGELFF. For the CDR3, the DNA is TGTGCCAGCACGGGCAGGGGGTCGAACACCGGGGAGCTGTTTTTT.

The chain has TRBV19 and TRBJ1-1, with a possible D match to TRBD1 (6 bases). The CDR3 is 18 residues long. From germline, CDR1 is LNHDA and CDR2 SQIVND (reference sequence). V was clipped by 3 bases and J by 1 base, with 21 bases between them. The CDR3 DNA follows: TGTGCCAGTAGTATGCACTGGGGGCTAGGGCAGGGGAACACTGAAGCTTTCTTT. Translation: CASSMHWGLGQGNTEAFF.

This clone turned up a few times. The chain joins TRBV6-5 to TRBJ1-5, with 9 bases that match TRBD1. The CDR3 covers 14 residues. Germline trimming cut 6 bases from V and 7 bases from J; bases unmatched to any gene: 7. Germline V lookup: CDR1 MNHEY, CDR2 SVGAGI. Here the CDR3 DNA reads TGTGCCAGCAGCCCCACAGGGGGCCCCCAGCCCCAGCATTTT. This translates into CASSPTGGPQPQHF.

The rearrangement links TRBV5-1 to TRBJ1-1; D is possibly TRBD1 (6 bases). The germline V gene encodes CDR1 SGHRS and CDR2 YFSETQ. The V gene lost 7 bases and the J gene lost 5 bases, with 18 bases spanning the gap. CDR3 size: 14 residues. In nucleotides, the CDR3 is TGCGCCAGCGGGGAACTCGTAGGGGGAACTGAAGCTTTCTTT. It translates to CASGELVGGTEAFF.

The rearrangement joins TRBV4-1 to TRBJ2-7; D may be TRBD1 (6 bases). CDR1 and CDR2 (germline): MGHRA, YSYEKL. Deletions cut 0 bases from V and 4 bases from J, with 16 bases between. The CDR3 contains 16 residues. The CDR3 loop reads CASSQDPGTRYYEQYF. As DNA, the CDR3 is TGCGCCAGCAGCCAAGATCCCGGGACAAGGTATTACGAGCAGTACTTC.

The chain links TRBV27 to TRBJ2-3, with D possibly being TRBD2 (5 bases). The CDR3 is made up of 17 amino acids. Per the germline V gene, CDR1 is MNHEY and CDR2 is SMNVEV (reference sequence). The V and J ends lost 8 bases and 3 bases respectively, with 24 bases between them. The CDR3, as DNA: TGTGCCAGCCTAAAATCGGGGAAGGCACGGGTGACAGATACGCAGTATTTT. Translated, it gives CASLKSGKARVTDTQYF.

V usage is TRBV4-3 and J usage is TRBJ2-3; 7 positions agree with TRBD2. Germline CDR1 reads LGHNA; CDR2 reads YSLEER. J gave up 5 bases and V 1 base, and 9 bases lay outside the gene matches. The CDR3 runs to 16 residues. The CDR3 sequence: CASSQVGRGMGDTQYF. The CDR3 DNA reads TGCGCCAGCAGCCAAGTTGGGCGGGGGATGGGAGATACGCAGTATTTT.

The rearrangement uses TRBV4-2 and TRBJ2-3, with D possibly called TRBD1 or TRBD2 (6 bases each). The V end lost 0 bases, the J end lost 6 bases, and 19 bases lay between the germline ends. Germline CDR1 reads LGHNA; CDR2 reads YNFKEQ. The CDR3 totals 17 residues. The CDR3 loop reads CASSQETYRAGGDTQYF. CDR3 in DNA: TGTGCCAGCAGCCAAGAAACGTACAGGGCCGGAGGGGATACGCAGTATTTT.

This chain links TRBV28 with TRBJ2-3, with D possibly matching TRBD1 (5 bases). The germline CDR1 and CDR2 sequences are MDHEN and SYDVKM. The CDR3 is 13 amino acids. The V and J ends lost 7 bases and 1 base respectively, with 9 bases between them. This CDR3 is CASIQGGTDTQYF. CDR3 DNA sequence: TGTGCCAGCATCCAGGGTGGCACAGATACGCAGTATTTT.